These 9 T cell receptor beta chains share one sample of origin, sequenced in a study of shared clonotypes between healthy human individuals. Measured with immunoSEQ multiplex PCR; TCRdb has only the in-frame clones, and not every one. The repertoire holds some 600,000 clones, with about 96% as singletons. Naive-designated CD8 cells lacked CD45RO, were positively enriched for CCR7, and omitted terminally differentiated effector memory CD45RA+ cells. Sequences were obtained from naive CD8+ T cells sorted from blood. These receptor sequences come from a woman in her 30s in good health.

The CDR3 is CASIQWGSTEAFF. DNA of the CDR3: TGTGCCAGCATCCAGTGGGGGTCCACTGAAGCTTTCTTT. The gene calls are TRBV6-6 and TRBJ1-1; weak D call: TRBD1 (5 bases). Trimming shortened V by 7 bases and J by 4 bases, and 13 bases separated the two germline ends. CDR3 length equals 13 residues. Germline V gene data show CDR1 as MNHNY and CDR2 as SVGAGI (reference sequence).

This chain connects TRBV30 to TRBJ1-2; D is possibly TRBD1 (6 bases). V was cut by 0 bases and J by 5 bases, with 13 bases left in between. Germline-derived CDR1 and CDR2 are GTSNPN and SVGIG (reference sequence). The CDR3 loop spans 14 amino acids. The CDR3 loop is CAWSVPGAQYGYTF. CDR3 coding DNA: TGTGCCTGGAGTGTACCGGGGGCTCAGTATGGCTACACCTTC.

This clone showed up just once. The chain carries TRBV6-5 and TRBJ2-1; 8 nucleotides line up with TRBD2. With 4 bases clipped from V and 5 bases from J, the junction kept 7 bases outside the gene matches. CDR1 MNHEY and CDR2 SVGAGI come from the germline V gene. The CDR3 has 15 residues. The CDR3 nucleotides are TGTGCCAGCAGTTTACTAGCGGAGAGGAACAATGAGCAGTTCTTC. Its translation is CASSLLAERNNEQFF.

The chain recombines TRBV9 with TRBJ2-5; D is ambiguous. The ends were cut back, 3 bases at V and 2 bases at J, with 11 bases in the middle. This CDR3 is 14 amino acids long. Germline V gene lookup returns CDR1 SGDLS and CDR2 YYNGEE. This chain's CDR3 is CASSAYLGQETQYF. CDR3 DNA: TGTGCCAGCAGCGCGTATTTGGGACAAGAGACCCAGTACTTC.

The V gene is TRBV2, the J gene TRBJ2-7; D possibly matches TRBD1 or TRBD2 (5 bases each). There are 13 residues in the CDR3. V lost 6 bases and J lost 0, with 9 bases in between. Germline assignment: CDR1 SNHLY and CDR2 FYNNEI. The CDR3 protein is CASRVGVSYEQYF. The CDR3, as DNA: TGTGCCAGCAGGGTGGGGGTCTCCTACGAGCAGTACTTC.

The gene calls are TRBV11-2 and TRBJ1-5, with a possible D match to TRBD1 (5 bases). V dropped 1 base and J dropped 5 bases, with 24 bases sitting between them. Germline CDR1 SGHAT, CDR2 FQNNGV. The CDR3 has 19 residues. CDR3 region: CASSLGPSGTGDRYQPQHF. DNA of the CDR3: TGTGCCAGCAGCTTAGGACCCTCTGGGACGGGAGACCGTTATCAGCCCCAGCATTTT.

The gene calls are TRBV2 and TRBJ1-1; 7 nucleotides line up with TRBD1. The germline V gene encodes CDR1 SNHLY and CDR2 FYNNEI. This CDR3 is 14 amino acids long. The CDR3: CASQGIRENTEAFF. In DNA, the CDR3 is TGTGCGTCACAGGGGATACGGGAGAACACTGAAGCTTTCTTT.

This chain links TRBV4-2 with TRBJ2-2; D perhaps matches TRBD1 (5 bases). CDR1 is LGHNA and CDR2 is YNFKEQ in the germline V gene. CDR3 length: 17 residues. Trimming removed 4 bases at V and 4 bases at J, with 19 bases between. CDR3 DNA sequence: TGTGCCAGCAGCCGACCTGGGGTACAGGAGAGCACCGGGGAGCTGTTTTTT. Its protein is CASSRPGVQESTGELFF.

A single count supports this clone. CDR3 loop: CASSAGHWNQPQHF. In nucleotides, the CDR3 is TGTGCCAGCAGTGCCGGGCATTGGAATCAGCCCCAGCATTTT. V usage is TRBV2 and J usage is TRBJ1-5, with D uncertain. CDR1 and CDR2 (germline): SNHLY, FYNNEI. Trimming cost V 4 bases and J 4 bases, with 11 bases left between them. This CDR3 has 14 residues.